The entry below gives a single T cell receptor (beta chain) sequence along with its context. The data belong to a study of cytomegalovirus exposure and HLA in healthy donors. PCR was performed using 60 Vbeta and 13 Jbeta primers. Measured with immunoSEQ multiplex PCR; TCRdb has only the in-frame clones, and not every one. This sample has under 150,000 clones; about 83% occur once, and the top ten carry 3.4%. The CDR3 is made up of 16 amino acids. Germline V gives CDR1 MNHEY, CDR2 SMNVEV (reference sequence). After removal of 6 bases from V and 9 bases from J, the junction contained 11 bases not matched to a gene.

The TCR sequence derives from a man aged 25 to 45 in good health and CMV-seronegative. The sample comprised PBMCs. V is TRBV27 and J is TRBJ2-1, with TRBD2 matching over 13 bases. This chain's CDR3 is CASSRTSGSKLGEQFF. The CDR3 coding sequence is TGTGCCAGCAGCCGGACTAGCGGGAGTAAATTAGGTGAGCAGTTCTTC.